This TCR beta chain was observed in a study of blood T cell repertoires in COVID-19. Across the whole study: The study drew acute and convalescent COVID-19 samples from the United States, Italy and Spain. T cells, B-cell-depleted T cells, or PBMCs supplied cDNA or gDNA.

Per the original data handling: Scientists estimated how many nucleated cells there were by amplifying reference gene primers. Data came from immunoSEQ multiplex PCR; TCRdb stores just in-frame clones and leaves some out. The DNA was the basis for D and trimming; V, J and clone size are from that table. The table has about 100,000 clones, 80% to 90% seen once. The CDR3 covers 14 residues. V was clipped by 4 bases and J by 8 bases; unmatched bases: 4. In germline, CDR1 is SGDLS, CDR2 YYNGEE. This chain links TRBV9 with TRBJ1-6; 9 bases fit TRBD1. The sample comprised peripheral blood. The TCR sequence derives from an elderly man with acute or convalescent COVID-19. In DNA, the CDR3 is TGTGCCAGCAGCCAGGACAGGGGTGATTCACCCCTCCACTTT. Protein product: CASSQDRGDSPLHF. Drawing the rest from reference TRBV9 and TRBJ1-6, the complete variable domain is DSGVTQTPKHLITATGQRVTLRCSPRSGDLSVYWYQQSLDQGLQFLIQYYNGEERAKGNILERFSAQQFPDLHSELNLSSLELGDSALYFCASSQDRGDSPLHFGNGTRLTVT.